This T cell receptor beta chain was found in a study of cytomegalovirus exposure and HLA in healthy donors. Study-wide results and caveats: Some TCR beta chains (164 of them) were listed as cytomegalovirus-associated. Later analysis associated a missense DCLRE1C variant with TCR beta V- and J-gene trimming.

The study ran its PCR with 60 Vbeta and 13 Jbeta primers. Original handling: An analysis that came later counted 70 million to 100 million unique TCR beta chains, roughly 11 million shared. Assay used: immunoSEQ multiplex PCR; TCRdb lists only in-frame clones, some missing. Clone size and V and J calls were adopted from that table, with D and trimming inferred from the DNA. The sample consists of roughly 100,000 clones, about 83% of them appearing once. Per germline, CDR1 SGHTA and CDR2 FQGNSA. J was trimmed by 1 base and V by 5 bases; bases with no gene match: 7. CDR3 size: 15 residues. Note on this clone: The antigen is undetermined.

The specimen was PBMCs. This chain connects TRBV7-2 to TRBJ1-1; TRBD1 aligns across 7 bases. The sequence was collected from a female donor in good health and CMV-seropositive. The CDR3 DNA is TGTGCCAGCAGCCTCCAGAGGGGGCGGAACACTGAAGCTTTCTTT. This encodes CASSLQRGRNTEAFF.